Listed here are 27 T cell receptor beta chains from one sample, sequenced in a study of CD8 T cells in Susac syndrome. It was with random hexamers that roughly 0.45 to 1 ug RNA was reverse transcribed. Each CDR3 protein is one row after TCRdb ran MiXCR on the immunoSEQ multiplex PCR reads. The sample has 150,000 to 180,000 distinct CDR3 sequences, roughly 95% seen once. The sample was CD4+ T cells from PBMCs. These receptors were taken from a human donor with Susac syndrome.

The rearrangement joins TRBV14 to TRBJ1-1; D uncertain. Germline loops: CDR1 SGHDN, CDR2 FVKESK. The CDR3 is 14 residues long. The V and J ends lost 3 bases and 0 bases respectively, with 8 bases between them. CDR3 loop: CASSHQQLNTEAFF. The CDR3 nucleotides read TGTGCCAGCAGCCACCAACAGTTGAACACTGAAGCTTTCTTT.

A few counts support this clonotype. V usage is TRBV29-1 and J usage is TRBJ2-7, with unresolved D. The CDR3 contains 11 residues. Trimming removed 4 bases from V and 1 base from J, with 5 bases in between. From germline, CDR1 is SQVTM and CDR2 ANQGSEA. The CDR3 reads CSVASSYEQYF. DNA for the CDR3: TGCAGCGTTGCCAGTTCCTACGAGCAGTACTTC.

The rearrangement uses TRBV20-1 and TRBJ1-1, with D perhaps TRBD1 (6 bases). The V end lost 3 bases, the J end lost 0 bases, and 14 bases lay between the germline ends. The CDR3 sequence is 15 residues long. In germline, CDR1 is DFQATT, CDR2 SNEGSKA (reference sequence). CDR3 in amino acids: CSASQAGALNTEAFF. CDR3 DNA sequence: TGCAGTGCTAGTCAGGCAGGGGCTTTGAACACTGAAGCTTTCTTT.

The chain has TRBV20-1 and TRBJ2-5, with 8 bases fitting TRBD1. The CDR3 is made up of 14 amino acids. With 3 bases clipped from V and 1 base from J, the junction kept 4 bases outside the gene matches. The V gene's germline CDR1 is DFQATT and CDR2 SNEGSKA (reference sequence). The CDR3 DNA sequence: TGCAGTGCTAGTTGGGGACAGGCCCAAGAGACCCAGTACTTC. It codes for CSASWGQAQETQYF.

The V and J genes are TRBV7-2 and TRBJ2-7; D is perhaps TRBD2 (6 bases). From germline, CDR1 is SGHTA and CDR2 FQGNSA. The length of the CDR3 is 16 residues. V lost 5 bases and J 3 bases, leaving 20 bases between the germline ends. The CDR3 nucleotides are TGTGCCAGCAGCCTCTTAGACCAGGCGGGGCGCTACGAGCAGTACTTC. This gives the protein CASSLLDQAGRYEQYF.

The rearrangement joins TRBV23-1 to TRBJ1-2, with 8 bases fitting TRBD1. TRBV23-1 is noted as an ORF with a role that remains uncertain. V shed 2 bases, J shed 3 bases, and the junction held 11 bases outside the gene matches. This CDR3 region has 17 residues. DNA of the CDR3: TGCGCCAGCAGTCAACCGCTCACAGGGGGTGTGGACTATGGCTACACCTTC. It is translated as CASSQPLTGGVDYGYTF.

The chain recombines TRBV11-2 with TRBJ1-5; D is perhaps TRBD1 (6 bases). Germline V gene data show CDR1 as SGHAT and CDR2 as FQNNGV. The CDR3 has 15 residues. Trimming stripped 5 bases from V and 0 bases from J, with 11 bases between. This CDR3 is CASSPDRNSNQPQHF. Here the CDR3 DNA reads TGTGCCAGCAGCCCGGACAGAAATAGCAATCAGCCCCAGCATTTT.

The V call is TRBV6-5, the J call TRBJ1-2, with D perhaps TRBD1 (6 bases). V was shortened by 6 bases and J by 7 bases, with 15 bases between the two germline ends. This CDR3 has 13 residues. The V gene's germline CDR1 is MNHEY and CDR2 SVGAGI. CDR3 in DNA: TGTGCCAGCAGATTCGACAGGCAAGGTGGCTACACCTTC. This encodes CASRFDRQGGYTF.

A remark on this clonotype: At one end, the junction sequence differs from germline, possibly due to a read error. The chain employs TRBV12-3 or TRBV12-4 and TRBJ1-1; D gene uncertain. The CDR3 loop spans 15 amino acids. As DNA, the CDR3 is TGTGCCAGCAGTAGCGGTTCCCCCATGAACACTGAAGCCTTCTTT. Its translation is CASSSGSPMNTEAFF.

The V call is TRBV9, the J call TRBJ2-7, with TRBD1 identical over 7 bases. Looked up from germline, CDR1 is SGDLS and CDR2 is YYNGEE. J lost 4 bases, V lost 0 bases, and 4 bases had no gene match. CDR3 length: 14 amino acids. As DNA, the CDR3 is TGTGCCAGCAGCGTAGAGCACAGGGGATACGAGCAGTACTTC. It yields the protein CASSVEHRGYEQYF.

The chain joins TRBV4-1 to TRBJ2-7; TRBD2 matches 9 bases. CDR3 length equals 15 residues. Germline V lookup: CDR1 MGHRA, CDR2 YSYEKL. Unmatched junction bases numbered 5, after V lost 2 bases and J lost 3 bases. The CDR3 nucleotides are TGCGCCAGCAGCCAACCCGGGACTAGCAACTACGAGCAGTACTTC. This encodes CASSQPGTSNYEQYF.

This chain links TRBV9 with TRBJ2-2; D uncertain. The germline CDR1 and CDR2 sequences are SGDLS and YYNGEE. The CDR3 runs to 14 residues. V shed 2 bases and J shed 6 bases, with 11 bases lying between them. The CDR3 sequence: CASSVVSWSGELFF. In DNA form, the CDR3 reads TGTGCCAGCAGCGTGGTTAGTTGGTCCGGGGAGCTGTTTTTT.

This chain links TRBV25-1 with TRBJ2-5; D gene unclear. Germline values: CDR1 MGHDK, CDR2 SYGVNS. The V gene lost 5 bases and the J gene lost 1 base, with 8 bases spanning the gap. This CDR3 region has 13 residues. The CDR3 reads CASSKWGQETQYF. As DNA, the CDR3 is TGTGCCAGCAGTAAGTGGGGCCAAGAGACCCAGTACTTC. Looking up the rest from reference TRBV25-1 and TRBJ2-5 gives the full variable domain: EADIYQTPRYLVIGTGKKITLECSQTMGHDKMYWYQQDPGMELHLIHYSYGVNSTEKGDLSSESTVSRIRTEHFPLTLESARPSHTSQYLCASSKWGQETQYFGPGTRLLVL.

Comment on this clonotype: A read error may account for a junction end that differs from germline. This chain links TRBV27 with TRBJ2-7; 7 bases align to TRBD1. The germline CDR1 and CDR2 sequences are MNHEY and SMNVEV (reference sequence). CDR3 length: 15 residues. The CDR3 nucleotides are TGTGCCAGCAGTCCTCGAGGGGGCCTGACCTACGCGCAGTACTTC. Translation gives CASSPRGGLTYAQYF.

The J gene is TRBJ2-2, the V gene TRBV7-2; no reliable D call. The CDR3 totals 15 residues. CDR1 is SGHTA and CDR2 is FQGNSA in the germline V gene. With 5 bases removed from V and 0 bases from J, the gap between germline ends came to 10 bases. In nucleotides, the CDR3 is TGTGCCAGCAGCCCCGTTAGCCCGAACACCGGGGAGCTGTTTTTT. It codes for CASSPVSPNTGELFF. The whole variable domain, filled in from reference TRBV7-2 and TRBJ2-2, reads GAGVSQSPSNKVTEKGKDVELRCDPISGHTALYWYRQSLGQGLEFLIYFQGNSAPDKSGLPSDRFSAERTGGSVSTLTIQRTQQEDSAVYLCASSPVSPNTGELFFGEGSRLTVL.

CDR3 protein: CSGGTAPYEQYF. CDR3 in DNA: TGCAGCGGGGGGACAGCCCCCTACGAGCAGTACTTC. This chain connects TRBV29-1 to TRBJ2-7; 7 nucleotides agree with TRBD1. This CDR3 region has 12 residues. Losses at the gene ends were 7 bases for V and 2 bases for J; bases not matched to a gene: 5. Germline V lookup: CDR1 SQVTM, CDR2 ANQGSEA.

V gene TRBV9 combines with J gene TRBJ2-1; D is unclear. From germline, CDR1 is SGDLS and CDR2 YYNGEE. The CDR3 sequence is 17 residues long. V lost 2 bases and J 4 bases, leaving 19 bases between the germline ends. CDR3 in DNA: TGTGCCAGCAGCGTTCCGGCCACCCGTGTTAGTTACAATGAGCAGTTCTTC. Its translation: CASSVPATRVSYNEQFF.

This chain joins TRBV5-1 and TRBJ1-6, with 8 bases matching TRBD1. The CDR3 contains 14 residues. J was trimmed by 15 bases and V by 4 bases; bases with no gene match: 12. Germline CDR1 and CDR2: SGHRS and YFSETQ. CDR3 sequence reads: CASSPWDRPTGLHF. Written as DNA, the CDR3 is TGCGCCAGCAGCCCGTGGGACAGGCCAACGGGCCTCCACTTT. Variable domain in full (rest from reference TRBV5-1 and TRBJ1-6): KAGVTQTPRYLIKTRGQQVTLSCSPISGHRSVSWYQQTPGQGLQFLFEYFSETQRNKGNFPGRFSGRQFSNSRSEMNVSTLELGDSALYLCASSPWDRPTGLHFGNGTRLTVT.

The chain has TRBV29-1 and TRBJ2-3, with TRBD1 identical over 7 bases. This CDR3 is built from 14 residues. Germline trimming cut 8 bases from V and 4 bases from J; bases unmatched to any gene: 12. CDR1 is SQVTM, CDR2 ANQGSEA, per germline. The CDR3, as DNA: TGCAGCTCCGTCGTTCGGACAGGATCAGATACGCAGTATTTT. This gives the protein CSSVVRTGSDTQYF.

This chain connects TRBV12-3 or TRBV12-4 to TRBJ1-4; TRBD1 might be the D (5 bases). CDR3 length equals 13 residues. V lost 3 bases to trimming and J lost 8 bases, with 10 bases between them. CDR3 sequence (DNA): TGTGCCAGCAGTTTGGGAGGGGCGGAAAAACTGTTTTTT. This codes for CASSLGGAEKLFF.

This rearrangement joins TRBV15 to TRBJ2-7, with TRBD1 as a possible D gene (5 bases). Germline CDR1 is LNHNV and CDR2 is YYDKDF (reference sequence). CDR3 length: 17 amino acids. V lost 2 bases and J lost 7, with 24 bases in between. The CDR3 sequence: CATSRTAIGIGVDEQYF. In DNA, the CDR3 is TGTGCCACCAGCAGAACGGCCATTGGGATAGGGGTTGATGAGCAGTACTTC.

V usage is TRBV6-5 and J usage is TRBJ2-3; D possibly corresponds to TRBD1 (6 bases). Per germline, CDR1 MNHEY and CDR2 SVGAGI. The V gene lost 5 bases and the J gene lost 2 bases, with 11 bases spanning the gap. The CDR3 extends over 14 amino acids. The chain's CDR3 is CASSTGQLTDTQYF. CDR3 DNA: TGTGCCAGCAGTACTGGACAGCTCACAGATACGCAGTATTTT.

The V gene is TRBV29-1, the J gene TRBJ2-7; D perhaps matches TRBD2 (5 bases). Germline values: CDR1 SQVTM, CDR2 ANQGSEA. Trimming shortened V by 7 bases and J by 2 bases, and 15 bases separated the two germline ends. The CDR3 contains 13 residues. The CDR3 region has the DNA TGCAGCGCAACCAAAGTGGGAGCCTACGAGCAGTACTTC. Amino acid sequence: CSATKVGAYEQYF.

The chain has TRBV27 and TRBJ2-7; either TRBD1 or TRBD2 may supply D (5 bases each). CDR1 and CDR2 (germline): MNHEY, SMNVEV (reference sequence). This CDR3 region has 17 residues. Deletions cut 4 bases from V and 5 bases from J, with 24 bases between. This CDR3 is CASSSQTLLQGVDEQYF. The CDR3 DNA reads TGTGCCAGCAGTTCACAGACACTCCTCCAGGGAGTCGACGAGCAGTACTTC.

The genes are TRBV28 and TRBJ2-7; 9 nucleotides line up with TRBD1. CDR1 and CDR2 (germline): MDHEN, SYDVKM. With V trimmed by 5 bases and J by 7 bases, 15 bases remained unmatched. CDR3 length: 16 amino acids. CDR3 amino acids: CASSTPSGTGNREQYF. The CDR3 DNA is TGTGCCAGCAGTACCCCCTCCGGGACAGGGAATCGGGAGCAGTACTTC.

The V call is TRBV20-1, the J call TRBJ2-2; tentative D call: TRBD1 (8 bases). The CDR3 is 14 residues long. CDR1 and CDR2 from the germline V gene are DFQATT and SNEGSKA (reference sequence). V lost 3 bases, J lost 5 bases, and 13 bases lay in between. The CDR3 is CSASYRGGTGELFF. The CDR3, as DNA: TGCAGTGCTAGCTACAGGGGGGGGACCGGGGAGCTGTTTTTT.

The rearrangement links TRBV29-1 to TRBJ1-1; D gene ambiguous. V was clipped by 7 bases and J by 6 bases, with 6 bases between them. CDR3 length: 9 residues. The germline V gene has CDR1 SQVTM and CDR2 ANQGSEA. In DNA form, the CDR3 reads TGCAGCGGGGCCCCTGAAGCTTTCTTT. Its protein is CSGAPEAFF.